Presented here are 21 T cell receptor beta chains from one specimen sequenced in a study of T cell repertoires in cytomegalovirus infection. TCRdb fed the reads into MiXCR, producing one record per CDR3 protein. The sample holds about 180,000 distinct CDR3 sequences; about 17% are singletons and the top ten take about 25%. Input material: CD8+ T cells from PBMCs. These receptors all come from a human donor in good health (CMV status not recorded). Some clones in this sample may be carry-over from other donors' samples.

The sample holds a few counts of this clonotype. This chain joins TRBV29-1 and TRBJ1-3; D unclear. Between the trimmed V and J ends, which lost 4 bases and 0 bases, there was a span of 10 bases. Germline V gene data show CDR1 as SQVTM and CDR2 as ANQGSEA. The CDR3 loop spans 14 amino acids. CDR3 bases: TGCAGCGTTGGGGAACAGACCTCTGGAAACACCATATATTTT. Protein product: CSVGEQTSGNTIYF. The whole variable domain, remainder taken from reference TRBV29-1 and TRBJ1-3, is SAVISQKPSRDICQRGTSLTIQCQVDSQVTMMFWYRQQPGQSLTLIATANQGSEATYESGFVIDKFPISRPNLTFSTLTVSNMSPEDSSIYLCSVGEQTSGNTIYFGEGSWLTVV.

This clonotype has only a few counts. Written as DNA, the CDR3 is TGCGCCAGCAGCTTGGAGGCGCAGGGGGCTGATGGCTACACCTTC. It codes for CASSLEAQGADGYTF. The chain couples TRBV5-1 to TRBJ1-2; 8 positions agree with TRBD1. The V gene end was trimmed by 0 bases and the J gene end by 6 bases; junction bases not matched to a gene: 7. There are 15 residues in the CDR3. Germline V gene sequence: CDR1 SGHRS, CDR2 YFSETQ.

The sample holds one count of this clonotype. The V gene is TRBV5-1, the J gene TRBJ2-1; 8 bases are shared with TRBD1. V dropped 0 bases and J dropped 5; count of bases not matched to a gene: 4. The CDR3 has 15 residues. The germline V gene encodes CDR1 SGHRS and CDR2 YFSETQ. The CDR3 DNA reads as TGCGCCAGCAGCTTGGGGACAGGGATCCACAATGAGCAGTTCTTC. Translation: CASSLGTGIHNEQFF.

In this sample, this clonotype turned up many times. The chain joins TRBV7-9 to TRBJ1-2; D is perhaps TRBD1 (6 bases). The CDR3 length is 16 residues. Trimming removed 5 bases at V and 2 bases at J, with 18 bases between. Germline V gene lookup returns CDR1 SEHNR and CDR2 FQNEAQ (reference sequence). The CDR3 DNA is TGTGCCAGCAGCGGCCGGGACACCGATCCAAACTATGGCTACACCTTC. It yields the protein CASSGRDTDPNYGYTF.

This clonotype was detected only a few times. The chain links TRBV6-2 or TRBV6-3 to TRBJ1-5; D call uncertain. V dropped 6 bases and J dropped 1 base, with 7 bases sitting between them. The V gene's germline CDR1 is MNHEY and CDR2 SVGEGT. The CDR3 extends over 13 amino acids. CDR3 region: CASSQKSNQPQHF. As DNA, the CDR3 is TGTGCCAGCAGCCAGAAGAGCAATCAGCCCCAGCATTTT.

The sample holds a few counts of this clonotype. The rearrangement uses TRBV29-1 and TRBJ2-1; D gene ambiguous. From germline, CDR1 is SQVTM and CDR2 ANQGSEA. The CDR3 sequence is 14 residues long. V was shortened by 4 bases and J by 0 bases, with 10 bases between the two germline ends. In nucleotides, the CDR3 is TGCAGCGTTGGGTCAGTCCGCTCCTACAATGAGCAGTTCTTC. Translating gives CSVGSVRSYNEQFF.

The table lists this clonotype with a few counts. The V gene is TRBV14, the J gene TRBJ1-2; D not certain. CDR3 length: 17 residues. Germline V CDR1 and CDR2: SGHDN, FVKESK. Trimming cost V 4 bases and J 4 bases, with 22 bases left between them. Here the CDR3 DNA reads TGTGCCAGCAGCCGAAGACACACTACCGCATCCAGCTATGGCTACACCTTC. The encoded protein is CASSRRHTTASSYGYTF. Looking up the rest from reference TRBV14 and TRBJ1-2 gives the full variable domain: EAGVTQFPSHSVIEKGQTVTLRCDPISGHDNLYWYRRVMGKEIKFLLHFVKESKQDESGMPNNRFLAERTGGTYSTLKVQPAELEDSGVYFCASSRRHTTASSYGYTFGSGTRLTVV.

The rearrangement joins TRBV6-5 to TRBJ2-7; TRBD1 is a possible D gene (5 bases). The V and J ends lost 2 bases and 2 bases respectively, with 10 bases between them. There are 14 residues in the CDR3. In germline, CDR1 is MNHEY, CDR2 SVGAGI. The CDR3 DNA follows: TGTGCCAGCAGTTACGCGCAGGGCCCCTACGAGCAGTACTTC. Translation gives CASSYAQGPYEQYF.

The chain carries TRBV27 and TRBJ2-7; possible D gene TRBD2, 5 bases. Trimming left V 4 bases short and J 0 bases short, with 13 bases between. The CDR3 loop spans 15 amino acids. Germline V CDR1 and CDR2: MNHEY, SMNVEV (reference sequence). CDR3: CASSSRGWSSYEQYF. The CDR3 bases are TGTGCCAGCAGTTCACGGGGATGGAGCTCCTACGAGCAGTACTTC.

The chain links TRBV14 to TRBJ2-1; D remains ambiguous. This CDR3 spans 12 amino acids. CDR1 SGHDN and CDR2 FVKESK come from the germline V gene. V lost 0 bases to trimming and J lost 10 bases, with 7 bases between them. CDR3 DNA: TGTGCCAGCAGCCAAGATAGACGAGAGCAGTTCTTC. This codes for CASSQDRREQFF.

The chain has TRBV4-3 and TRBJ2-1; perhaps D is TRBD1 or TRBD2 (6 bases each). CDR1 is LGHNA, CDR2 YSLEER, per germline. V lost 0 bases and J 5 bases, leaving 14 bases between the germline ends. The length of the CDR3 is 16 residues. The DNA of the CDR3 is TGCGCCAGCAGCCAAGATCGGGGGCGCTTCCACAATGAGCAGTTCTTC. Translation gives CASSQDRGRFHNEQFF.

V and J are TRBV7-8 and TRBJ1-2; no clear D gene. Trimming stripped 1 base from V and 4 bases from J, with 10 bases between. The CDR3 has 14 amino acids. The germline V gene has CDR1 SGHVS and CDR2 FQNEAQ. CDR3 nucleotide sequence: TGTGCCAGCAGCTTAGAGGGCAGCGTCTATGGCTACACCTTC. This sequence encodes CASSLEGSVYGYTF.

The V gene is TRBV19, the J gene TRBJ1-5; TRBD1 might be the D (6 bases). Germline-derived CDR1 and CDR2 are LNHDA and SQIVND (reference sequence). V lost 4 bases and J lost 1, with 11 bases in between. The CDR3 covers 15 residues. CDR3 protein: CASSKQGESNQPQHF. As DNA, the CDR3 is TGTGCCAGTAGTAAACAGGGAGAAAGCAATCAGCCCCAGCATTTT.

This clonotype appeared a few times. This rearrangement joins TRBV14 to TRBJ1-5; perhaps TRBD1 as D (5 bases). This CDR3 is 19 amino acids long. V was shortened by 1 base and J by 2 bases, with 21 bases between the two germline ends. Germline CDR1 is SGHDN and CDR2 is FVKESK. The DNA of the CDR3 is TGTGCCAGCAGCCAAGGAAACTCAGACAGTATACATGGCAATCAGCCCCAGCATTTT. This sequence encodes CASSQGNSDSIHGNQPQHF. Full variable domain (remainder filled in from reference TRBV14 and TRBJ1-5): EAGVTQFPSHSVIEKGQTVTLRCDPISGHDNLYWYRRVMGKEIKFLLHFVKESKQDESGMPNNRFLAERTGGTYSTLKVQPAELEDSGVYFCASSQGNSDSIHGNQPQHFGDGTRLSIL.

The chain has TRBV30 and TRBJ1-2, with D unresolved. V dropped 3 bases and J dropped 3 bases, with 14 bases sitting between them. The CDR3 is made up of 14 amino acids. Germline V gives CDR1 GTSNPN, CDR2 SVGIG (reference sequence). CDR3 amino acids: CAWRAQDLDYGYTF. The CDR3 DNA sequence: TGTGCCTGGAGGGCGCAGGATCTGGACTATGGCTACACCTTC.

J is TRBJ1-2 and V is TRBV7-9, with 7 bases identical to TRBD1. J was trimmed by 6 bases and V by 1 base; bases with no gene match: 2. The CDR3 is 13 amino acids. CDR1 SEHNR and CDR2 FQNEAQ come from the germline V gene (reference sequence). Written as DNA, the CDR3 is TGTGCCAGCAGCTTAGGAGGGGGCCATGGCTACACCTTC. Protein sequence: CASSLGGGHGYTF.

The sample holds many counts of this clonotype. The rearrangement uses TRBV7-8 and TRBJ1-3; TRBD1 might be the D (5 bases). CDR3 length equals 15 residues. Trimming cost V 2 bases and J 2 bases, with 10 bases left between them. Per the germline V gene, CDR1 is SGHVS and CDR2 is FQNEAQ. This CDR3 is CASSLTGFTGNTIYF. CDR3 DNA: TGTGCCAGCAGCTTAACAGGATTCACTGGAAACACCATATATTTT.

CDR3 sequence (DNA): TGTGCCAGCAGTTCTAGCGGGGTCTCCTACGAGCAGTACTTC. Protein product: CASSSSGVSYEQYF. The V call is TRBV12-3 or TRBV12-4, the J call TRBJ2-7; TRBD2 matches 9 bases. This CDR3 is 14 amino acids long. The J segment lost 0 bases and the V segment lost 4 bases, leaving 1 base of the junction unmatched.

This clonotype appeared many times. This sequence joins TRBV7-6 and TRBJ2-2, with D possibly being TRBD1 (6 bases). Trimming removed 3 bases from V and 1 base from J, with 6 bases in between. The CDR3 is 14 residues long. The germline CDR1 and CDR2 sequences are SGHVS and FNYEAQ. CDR3: CASSLGQNTGELFF. CDR3 in DNA: TGTGCCAGCAGCTTGGGACAGAACACCGGGGAGCTGTTTTTT.

There are a few counts of this clonotype. This chain connects TRBV4-1 to TRBJ2-6; 11 nucleotides line up with TRBD1. In germline, CDR1 is MGHRA, CDR2 YSYEKL. The junction had 12 bases not matched to a gene; V was cut back by 0 bases and J by 2 bases. This CDR3 has 21 residues. CDR3 DNA: TGCGCCAGCAGCCAAGAGGGCAGGGACAGGGGGTATCTTACTGGGGCCAACGTCCTGACTTTC. It specifies CASSQEGRDRGYLTGANVLTF.

This clonotype was counted a few times. A much larger clone lies a single base off, so this may be a read error. The chain is built from TRBV7-6 and TRBJ1-1; D uncertain. The CDR3 is 13 residues long. The V end lost 1 base, the J end lost 3 bases, and 6 bases lay between the germline ends. Germline assignment: CDR1 SGHVS and CDR2 FNYEAQ. The CDR3 DNA follows: TGTGCCAGCAGCTTAGGCGTGGACACTGAAGCTTTCTTT. Translating it yields CASSLGVDTEAFF.